This T cell receptor (beta chain) was identified during a study of Graves' ophthalmopathy and Graves' hyperthyroidism. Study context: Peripheral blood was gathered at the point of initial diagnosis, before any treatment started.

This clonotype has ten or more counts. V was pared by 2 bases and J by 2 bases, with 7 bases between. Germline V gene data show CDR1 as MNHEY and CDR2 as SMNVEV (reference sequence). The CDR3 totals 14 residues. The sequenced template was RNA, covering the TCR beta CDR3 region. RT-PCR with HTBI primers came first, then second-round multiplex PCR. MiXCR, applied by TCRdb to the multiplex PCR reads, yields one record per CDR3 protein. This table has some 350,000 distinct CDR3 sequences, roughly 15% appearing once. This chain connects TRBV27 to TRBJ1-3; D is undetermined. This receptor was obtained from an adult woman with stable Graves' hyperthyroidism. The sequenced sample was peripheral blood. The CDR3, as DNA: TGTGCCAGCAGTTTAACGGCTGCTGGAAACACCATATATTTT. This gives the protein CASSLTAAGNTIYF.